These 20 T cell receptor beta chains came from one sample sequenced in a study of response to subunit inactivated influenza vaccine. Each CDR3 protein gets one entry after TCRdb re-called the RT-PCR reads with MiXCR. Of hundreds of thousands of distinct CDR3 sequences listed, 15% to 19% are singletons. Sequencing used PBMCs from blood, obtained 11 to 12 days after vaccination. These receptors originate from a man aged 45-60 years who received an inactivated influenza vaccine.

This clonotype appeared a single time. CDR3 loop: CASSHRLAANEQFF. In DNA form, the CDR3 reads TGTGCCAGCAGCCACAGACTAGCGGCCAATGAGCAGTTCTTC. The chain links TRBV6-2 or TRBV6-3 to TRBJ2-1, with 9 bases identical to TRBD2. The CDR3 covers 14 residues. Germline-derived CDR1 and CDR2 are MNHEY and SVGEGT. Unmatched junction bases numbered 6, after V lost 6 bases and J lost 6 bases.

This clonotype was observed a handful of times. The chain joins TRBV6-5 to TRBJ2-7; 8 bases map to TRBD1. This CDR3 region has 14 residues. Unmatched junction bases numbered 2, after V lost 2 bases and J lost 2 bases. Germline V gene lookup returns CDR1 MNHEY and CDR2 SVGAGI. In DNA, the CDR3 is TGTGCCAGCAGTTACCGGGACAGGCCCTACGAGCAGTACTTC. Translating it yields CASSYRDRPYEQYF.

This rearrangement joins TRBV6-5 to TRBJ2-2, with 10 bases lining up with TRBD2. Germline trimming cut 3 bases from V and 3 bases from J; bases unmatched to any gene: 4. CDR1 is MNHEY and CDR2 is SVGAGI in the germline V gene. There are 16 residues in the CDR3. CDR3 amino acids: CASSYSSGRHTGELFF. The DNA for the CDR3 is TGTGCCAGCAGTTATAGTAGCGGGAGGCACACCGGGGAGCTGTTTTTT.

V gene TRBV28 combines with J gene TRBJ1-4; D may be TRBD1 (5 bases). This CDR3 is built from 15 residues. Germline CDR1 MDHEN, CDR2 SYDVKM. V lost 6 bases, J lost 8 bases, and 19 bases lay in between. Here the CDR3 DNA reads TGTGCCAGCAGCCGTGAACAGGCCAGGTTGGAAAAACTGTTTTTT. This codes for CASSREQARLEKLFF.

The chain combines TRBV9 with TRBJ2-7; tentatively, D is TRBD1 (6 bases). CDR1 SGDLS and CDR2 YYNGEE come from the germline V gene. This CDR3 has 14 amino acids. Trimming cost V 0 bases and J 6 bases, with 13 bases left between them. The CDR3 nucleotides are TGTGCCAGCAGCGTAGCAGGGGACCTAGCCGAGCAGTACTTC. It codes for CASSVAGDLAEQYF.

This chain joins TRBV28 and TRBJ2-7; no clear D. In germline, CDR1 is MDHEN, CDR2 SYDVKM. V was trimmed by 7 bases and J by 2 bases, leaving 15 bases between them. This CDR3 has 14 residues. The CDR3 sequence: CASMTHSLTYEQYF. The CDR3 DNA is TGTGCCAGCATGACTCACAGCCTTACCTACGAGCAGTACTTC. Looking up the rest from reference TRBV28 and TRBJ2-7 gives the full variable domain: DVKVTQSSRYLVKRTGEKVFLECVQDMDHENMFWYRQDPGLGLRLIYFSYDVKMKEKGDIPEGYSVSREKKERFSLILESASTNQTSMYLCASMTHSLTYEQYFGPGTRLTVT.

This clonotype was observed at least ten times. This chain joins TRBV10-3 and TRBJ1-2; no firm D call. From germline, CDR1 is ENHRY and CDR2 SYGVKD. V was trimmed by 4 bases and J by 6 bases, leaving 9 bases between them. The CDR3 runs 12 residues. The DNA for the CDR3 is TGTGCCATCAGTGTGGCAGGTGATGGCTACACCTTC. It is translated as CAISVAGDGYTF.

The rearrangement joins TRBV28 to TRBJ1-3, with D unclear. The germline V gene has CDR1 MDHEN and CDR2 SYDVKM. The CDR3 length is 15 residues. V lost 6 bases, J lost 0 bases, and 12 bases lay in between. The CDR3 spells CASSPPGNSGNTIYF. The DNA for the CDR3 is TGTGCCAGCAGCCCCCCGGGGAACTCTGGAAACACCATATATTTT.

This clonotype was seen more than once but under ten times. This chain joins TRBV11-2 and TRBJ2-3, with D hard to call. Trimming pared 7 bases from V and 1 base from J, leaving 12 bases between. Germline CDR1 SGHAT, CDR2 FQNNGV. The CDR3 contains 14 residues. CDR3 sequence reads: CASNLVSGTDTQYF. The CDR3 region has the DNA TGTGCCAGCAACCTAGTTTCGGGCACAGATACGCAGTATTTT.

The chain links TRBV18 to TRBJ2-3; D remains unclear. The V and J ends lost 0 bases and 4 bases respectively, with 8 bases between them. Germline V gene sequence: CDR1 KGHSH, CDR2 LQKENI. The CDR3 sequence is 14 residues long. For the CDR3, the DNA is TGTGCCAGCTCACCACCCGTGAGCGCAGATACGCAGTATTTT. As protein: CASSPPVSADTQYF.

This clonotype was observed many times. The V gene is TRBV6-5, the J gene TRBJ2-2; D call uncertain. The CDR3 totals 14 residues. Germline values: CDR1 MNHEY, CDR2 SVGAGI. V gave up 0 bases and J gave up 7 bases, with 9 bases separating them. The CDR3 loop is CASSYSLRNGELFF. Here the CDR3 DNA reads TGTGCCAGCAGTTACTCGCTGAGGAACGGGGAGCTGTTTTTT.

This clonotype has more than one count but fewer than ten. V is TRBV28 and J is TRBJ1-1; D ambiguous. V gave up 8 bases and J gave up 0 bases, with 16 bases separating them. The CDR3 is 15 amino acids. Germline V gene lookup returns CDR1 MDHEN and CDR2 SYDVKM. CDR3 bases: TGTGCCAGCGTCCCCGGCGGGCAGGTGAACACTGAAGCTTTCTTT. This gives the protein CASVPGGQVNTEAFF. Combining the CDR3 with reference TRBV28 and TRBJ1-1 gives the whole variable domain DVKVTQSSRYLVKRTGEKVFLECVQDMDHENMFWYRQDPGLGLRLIYFSYDVKMKEKGDIPEGYSVSREKKERFSLILESASTNQTSMYLCASVPGGQVNTEAFFGQGTRLTVV.

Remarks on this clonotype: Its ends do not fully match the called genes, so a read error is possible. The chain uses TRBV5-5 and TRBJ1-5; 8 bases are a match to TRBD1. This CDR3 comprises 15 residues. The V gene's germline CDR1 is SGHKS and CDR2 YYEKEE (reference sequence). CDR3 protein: CASSLMDRGNQPQHF. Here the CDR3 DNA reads TGTGCTAGCAGCTTGATGGACAGGGGCAATCAGCCCCAGCATTTT.

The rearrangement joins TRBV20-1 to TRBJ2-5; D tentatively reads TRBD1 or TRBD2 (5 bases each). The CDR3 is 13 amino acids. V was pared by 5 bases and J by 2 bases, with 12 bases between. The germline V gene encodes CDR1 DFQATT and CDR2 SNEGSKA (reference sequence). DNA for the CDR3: TGCAGTGCTCCCAGGGAGTTGCAAGAGACCCAGTACTTC. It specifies CSAPRELQETQYF.

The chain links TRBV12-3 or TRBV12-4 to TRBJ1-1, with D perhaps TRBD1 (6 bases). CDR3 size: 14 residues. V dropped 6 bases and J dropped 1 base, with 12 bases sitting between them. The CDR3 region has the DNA TGTGCCAGCAGGAGACAGGCCCGGAACACTGAAGCTTTCTTT. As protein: CASRRQARNTEAFF.

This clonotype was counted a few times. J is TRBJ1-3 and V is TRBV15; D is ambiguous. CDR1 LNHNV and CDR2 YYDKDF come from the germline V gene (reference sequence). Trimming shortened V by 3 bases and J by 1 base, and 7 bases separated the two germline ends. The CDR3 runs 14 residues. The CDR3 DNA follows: TGTGCCACCAGCAGTGACCTGTCTGGAAACACCATATATTTT. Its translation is CATSSDLSGNTIYF. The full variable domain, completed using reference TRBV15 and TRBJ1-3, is DAMVIQNPRYQVTQFGKPVTLSCSQTLNHNVMYWYQQKSSQAPKLLFHYYDKDFNNEADTPDNFQSRRPNTSFCFLDIRSPGLGDTAMYLCATSSDLSGNTIYFGEGSWLTVV.

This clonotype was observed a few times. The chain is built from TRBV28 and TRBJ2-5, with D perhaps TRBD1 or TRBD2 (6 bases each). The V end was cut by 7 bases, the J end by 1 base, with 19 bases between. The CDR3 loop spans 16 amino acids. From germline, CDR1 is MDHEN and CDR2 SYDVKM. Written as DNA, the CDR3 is TGTGCCAGCAATAATTTCCCGGGGGCTACCCAAGAGACCCAGTACTTC. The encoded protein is CASNNFPGATQETQYF.

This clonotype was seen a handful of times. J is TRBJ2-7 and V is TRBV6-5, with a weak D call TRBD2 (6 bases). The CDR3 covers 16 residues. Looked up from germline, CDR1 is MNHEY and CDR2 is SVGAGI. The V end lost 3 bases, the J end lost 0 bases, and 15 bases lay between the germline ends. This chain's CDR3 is CASSYRDYGGSYEQYF. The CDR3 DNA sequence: TGTGCCAGCAGTTATCGAGACTACGGGGGCTCCTACGAGCAGTACTTC.

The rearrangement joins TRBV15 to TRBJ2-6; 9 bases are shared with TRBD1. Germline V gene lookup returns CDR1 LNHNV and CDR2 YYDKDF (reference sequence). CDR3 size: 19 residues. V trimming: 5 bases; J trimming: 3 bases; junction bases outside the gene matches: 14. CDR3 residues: CATSGDRDRVYFGANVLTF. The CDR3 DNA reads TGTGCCACCAGCGGCGATCGGGACAGGGTGTATTTTGGGGCCAACGTCCTGACTTTC.

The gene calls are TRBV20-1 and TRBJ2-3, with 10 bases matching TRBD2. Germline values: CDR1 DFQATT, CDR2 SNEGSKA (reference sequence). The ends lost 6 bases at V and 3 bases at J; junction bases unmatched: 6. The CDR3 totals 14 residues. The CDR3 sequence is CSAPATSGTDTQYF. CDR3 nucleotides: TGCAGTGCCCCAGCGACTAGCGGGACAGATACGCAGTATTTT.